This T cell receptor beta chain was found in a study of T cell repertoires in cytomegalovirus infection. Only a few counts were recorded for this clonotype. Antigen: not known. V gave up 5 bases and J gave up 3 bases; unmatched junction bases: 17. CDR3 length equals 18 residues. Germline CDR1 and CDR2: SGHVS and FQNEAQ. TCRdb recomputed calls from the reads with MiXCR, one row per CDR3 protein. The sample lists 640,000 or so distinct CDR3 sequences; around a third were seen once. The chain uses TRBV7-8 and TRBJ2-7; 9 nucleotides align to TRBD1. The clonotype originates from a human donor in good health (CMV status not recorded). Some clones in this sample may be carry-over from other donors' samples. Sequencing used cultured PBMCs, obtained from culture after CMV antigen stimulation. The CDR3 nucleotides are TGTGCCAGCAGCCACTCGGACAGGGGCTCGGGGACTAACTACGAGCAGTACTTC. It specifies CASSHSDRGSGTNYEQYF. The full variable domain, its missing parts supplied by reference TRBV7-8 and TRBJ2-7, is GAGVSQSPRYKVAKRGQDVALRCDPISGHVSLFWYQQALGQGPEFLTYFQNEAQLDKSGLPSDRFFAERPEGSVSTLKIQRTQQEDSAVYLCASSHSDRGSGTNYEQYFGPGTRLTVT.